This record concerns one T cell receptor beta chain sequence. Its specific antigen is unknown. No base quality values were provided; no much bigger clone lies one nucleotide off. Per the publication, the treatment or condition label means: around 19 received Ad26.COV2.S at low or high dose, single or two shots; several received placebo; per-sample allocation not given. Repertoires of vaccine and placebo recipients were sequenced from samples collected on day 63 after the first injection. Between 29 July and 7 August 2020, Cohort 1b enrolled about 27 adults aged 18-55 years at one site in Boston, USA. Ad26.COV2.S consisted of a replication-incompetent adenovirus type 26 vector by which a prefusion-stabilized SARS-CoV-2 spike protein from the original Wuhan strain was expressed. CDR1 and CDR2 are read off the germline V gene as SGHTA and FQGNSA. V is clipped by 6 bases and J by 9 bases, and the sequence between their germline boundaries is 17 bases long. Spanning cysteine to phenylalanine, the CDR3 consists of 14 amino acids. The entry retains the CDR3 DNA only, 42 bases that are in frame from base 1.

This entry comes from a study of Ad26.COV2.S vaccination and SARS-CoV-2 variants (dated by TCRdb to the early 2020s). In the study overall: Vaccine-arm donors were drawn from COV1001, a multicentre, randomized, double-blind, placebo-controlled phase I-IIa trial of Ad26.COV2.S in healthy adults. Sequencing of the TCRbeta repertoire served to evaluate the specificity and breadth of SARS-CoV-2-reactive T cell receptors following Ad26.COV2.S vaccination. Ad26.COV2.S was administered intramuscularly at a dose of 5x10^10 or 1x10^11 viral particles, either as one shot or as two shots given 56 days apart. The TCR-sequenced set comprised around 32 samples: some 20 Ad26.COV2.S vaccine recipients, 5 placebo recipients and 8 SARS-CoV-2 convalescent individuals. Blinding of investigators to trial group allocation was maintained during experiments and outcome assessment. Trial participants were randomized into five groups of five, in which low-dose or high-dose Ad26.COV2.S was given once or twice, or placebo was given on both occasions. Summary of the overall study and its limitations: Higher spike-specific TCR breadth was observed in Ad26.COV2.S recipients than in placebo recipients (P = 0.0014). The authors noted that the TCR breadth and depth analyses may have underestimated total T cell responses. Comparable non-spike TCR breadth was observed between vaccine and placebo recipients, consistent with only spike being contained in the vaccine. Substantial breadth of spike-specific CD8+ and CD4+ T cell responses was reported after vaccination. The study lacked the statistical power to compare responses across vaccine doses or regimens.

The immunoSEQ Assay was used to sequence TCRbeta CDR3 regions. After extraction, genomic DNA underwent amplification by bias-controlled multiplex PCR, followed by high-throughput sequencing. The source study handled its data this way. To quantify the absolute abundance of every unique TCRbeta CDR3 region, sequences were collapsed and filtered. Usable DNA was measured by amplifying reference genes present in all nucleated cells, and TCRbeta template counts were normalized to that usable DNA to estimate T cell fraction. Repertoire TCRs were annotated as SARS-CoV-2-specific by exact matching of V gene, CDR3 amino acid sequence and J gene to a known reactive TCR set. The reference SARS-CoV-2 TCR set came from MIRA and was filtered for enrichment in COVID-19-positive ImmuneCODE repertoires, removing public or cross-reactive TCRs. Based on the MIRA antigens, annotated TCRs were further analysed at the level of specific ORF or position within ORF. Breadth was defined as the number of annotated unique rearrangements divided by the total number of unique productive rearrangements, and depth was defined as the summed frequency of the annotated unique rearrangements. Group comparisons of TCR breadth used two-sided Wilcoxon rank-sum tests. Drawn from immuneACCESS, this table holds only the in-frame rearrangements with V and J called that TCRdb kept. Clones are partly lost; checked studies trace under half to an unresolved V gene and leave the rest unexplained. V and J calls plus clone size are reproduced from that table; the DNA served to infer D and trimming. Within this sample are hundreds of thousands of clones, with 83% of them counted one time only. Of the sample, about 8% is held by the ten largest clones.

The input for sequencing was peripheral blood, taken in a trial of Ad26.COV2.S vaccine versus placebo. The chain employs TRBV7-2 and TRBJ1-4, with the D gene not confidently named. The sequence derives from a person between 18 and 59 years old who received the Ad26.COV2.S COVID-19 vaccine or a placebo. Here is the DNA: TGTGCCAGCAGTCCGCGGGCCGGCAGGCAAAAACTGTTTTTT. Its protein is CASSPRAGRQKLFF.